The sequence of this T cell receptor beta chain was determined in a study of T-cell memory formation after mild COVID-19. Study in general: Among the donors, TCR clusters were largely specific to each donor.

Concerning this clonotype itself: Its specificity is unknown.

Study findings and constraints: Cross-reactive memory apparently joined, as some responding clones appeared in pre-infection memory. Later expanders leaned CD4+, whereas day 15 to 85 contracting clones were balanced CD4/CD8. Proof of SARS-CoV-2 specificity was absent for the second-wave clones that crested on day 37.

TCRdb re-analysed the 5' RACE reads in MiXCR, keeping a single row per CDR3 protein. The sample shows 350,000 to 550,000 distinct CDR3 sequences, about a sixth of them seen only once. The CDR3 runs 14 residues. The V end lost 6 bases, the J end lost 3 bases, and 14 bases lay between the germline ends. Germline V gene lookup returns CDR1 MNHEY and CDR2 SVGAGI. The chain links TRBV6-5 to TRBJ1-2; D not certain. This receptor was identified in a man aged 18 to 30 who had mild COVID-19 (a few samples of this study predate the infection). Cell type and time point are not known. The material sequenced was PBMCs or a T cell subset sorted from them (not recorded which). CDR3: CASRSAQRDYGYTF. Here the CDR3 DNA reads TGTGCCAGCAGATCGGCCCAGAGGGACTATGGCTACACCTTC.